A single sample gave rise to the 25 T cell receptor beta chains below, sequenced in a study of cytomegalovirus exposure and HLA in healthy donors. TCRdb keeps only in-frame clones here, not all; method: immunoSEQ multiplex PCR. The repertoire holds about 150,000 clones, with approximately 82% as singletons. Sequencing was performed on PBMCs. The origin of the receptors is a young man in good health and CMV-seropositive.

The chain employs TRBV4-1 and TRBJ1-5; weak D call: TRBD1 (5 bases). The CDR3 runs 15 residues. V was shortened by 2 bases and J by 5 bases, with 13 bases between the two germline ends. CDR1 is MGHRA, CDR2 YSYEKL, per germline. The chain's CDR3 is CASSQQGLTHQPQHF. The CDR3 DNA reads TGCGCCAGCAGCCAACAGGGACTAACTCATCAGCCCCAGCATTTT.

In DNA form, the CDR3 reads TGTGCCAGCAGGGACAGAGTTGGAGTATATGAGCAGTACTTC. Amino acid sequence: CASRDRVGVYEQYF. The rearrangement links TRBV2 to TRBJ2-7; D possibly corresponds to TRBD1 (6 bases). This CDR3 comprises 14 residues. Trimming shortened V by 6 bases and J by 7 bases, and 19 bases separated the two germline ends. Germline V CDR1 and CDR2: SNHLY, FYNNEI.

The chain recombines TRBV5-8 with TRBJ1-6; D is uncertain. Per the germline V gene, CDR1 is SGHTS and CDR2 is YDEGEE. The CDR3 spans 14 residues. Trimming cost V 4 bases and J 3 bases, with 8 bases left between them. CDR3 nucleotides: TGTGCCAGCAGCCAGTCGGGCTATAATTCACCCCTCCACTTT. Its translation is CASSQSGYNSPLHF. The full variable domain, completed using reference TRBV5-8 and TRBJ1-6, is EAGVTQSPTHLIKTRGQQATLRCSPISGHTSVYWYQQALGLGLQFLLWYDEGEERNRGNFPPRFSGRQFPNYSSELNVNALELEDSALYLCASSQSGYNSPLHFGNGTRLTVT.

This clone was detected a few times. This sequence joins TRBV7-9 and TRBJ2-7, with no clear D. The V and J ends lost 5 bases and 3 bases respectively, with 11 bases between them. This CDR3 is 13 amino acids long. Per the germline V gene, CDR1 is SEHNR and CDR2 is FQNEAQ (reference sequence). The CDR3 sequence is CASSPHGVYEQYF. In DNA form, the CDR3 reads TGTGCCAGCAGCCCCCACGGTGTCTACGAGCAGTACTTC.

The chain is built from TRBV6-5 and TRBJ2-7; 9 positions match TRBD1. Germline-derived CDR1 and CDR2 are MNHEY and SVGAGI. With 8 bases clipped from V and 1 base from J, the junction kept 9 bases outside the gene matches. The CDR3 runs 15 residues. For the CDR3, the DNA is TGTGCCAGCCGATACCGGGACAGGGAGTCCTACGAGCAGTACTTC. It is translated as CASRYRDRESYEQYF.

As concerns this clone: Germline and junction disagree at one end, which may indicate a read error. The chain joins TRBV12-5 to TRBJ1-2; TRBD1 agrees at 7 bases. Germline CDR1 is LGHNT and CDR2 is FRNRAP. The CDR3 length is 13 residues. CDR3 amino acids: CASGFTGAYRYTF. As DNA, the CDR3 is TGTGCTAGTGGTTTCACAGGGGCCTATCGCTACACCTTC.

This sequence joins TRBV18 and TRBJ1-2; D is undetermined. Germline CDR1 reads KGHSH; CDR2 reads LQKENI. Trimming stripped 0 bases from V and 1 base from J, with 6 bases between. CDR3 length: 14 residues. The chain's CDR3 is CASSPPTLNYGYTF. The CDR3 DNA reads TGTGCCAGCTCACCACCGACACTTAACTATGGCTACACCTTC.

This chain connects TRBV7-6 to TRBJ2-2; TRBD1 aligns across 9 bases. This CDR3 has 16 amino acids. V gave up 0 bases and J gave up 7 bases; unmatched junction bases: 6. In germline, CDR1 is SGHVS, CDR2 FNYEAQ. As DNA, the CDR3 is TGTGCCAGCAGCTTAGCGATGGGACAGGGAGGCGGGGAGCTGTTTTTT. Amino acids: CASSLAMGQGGGELFF.

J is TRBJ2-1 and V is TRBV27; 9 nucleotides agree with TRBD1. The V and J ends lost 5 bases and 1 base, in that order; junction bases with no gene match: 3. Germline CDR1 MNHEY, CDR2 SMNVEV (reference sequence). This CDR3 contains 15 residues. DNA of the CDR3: TGTGCCAGCAGTGAGACAGGGGGATCCTACAATGAGCAGTTCTTC. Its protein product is CASSETGGSYNEQFF.

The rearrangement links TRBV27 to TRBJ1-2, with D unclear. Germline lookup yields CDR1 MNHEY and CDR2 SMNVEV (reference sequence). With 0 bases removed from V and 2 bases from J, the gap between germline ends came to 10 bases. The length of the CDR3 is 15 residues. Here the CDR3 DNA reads TGTGCCAGCAGTTTATCCGGGGTCGCCAACTATGGCTACACCTTC. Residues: CASSLSGVANYGYTF.

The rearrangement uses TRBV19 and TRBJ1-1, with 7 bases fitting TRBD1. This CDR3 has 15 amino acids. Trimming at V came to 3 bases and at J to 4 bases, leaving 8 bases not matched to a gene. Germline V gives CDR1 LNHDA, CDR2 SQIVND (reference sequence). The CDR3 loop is CASSMGSGGRTEAFF. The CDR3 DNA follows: TGTGCCAGTAGTATGGGGTCAGGGGGGCGCACTGAAGCTTTCTTT.

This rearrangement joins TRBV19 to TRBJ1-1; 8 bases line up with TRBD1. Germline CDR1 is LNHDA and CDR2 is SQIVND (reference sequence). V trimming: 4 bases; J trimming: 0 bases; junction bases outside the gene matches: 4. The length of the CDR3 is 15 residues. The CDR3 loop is CASSTRQGMNTEAFF. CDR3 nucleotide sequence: TGTGCCAGTAGTACCCGACAGGGGATGAACACTGAAGCTTTCTTT.

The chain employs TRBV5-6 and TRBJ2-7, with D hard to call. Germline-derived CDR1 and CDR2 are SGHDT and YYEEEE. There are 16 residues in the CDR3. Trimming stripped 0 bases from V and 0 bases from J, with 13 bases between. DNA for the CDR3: TGTGCCAGCAGCTTGGTTGGCAGATGGAGCTCCTACGAGCAGTACTTC. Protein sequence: CASSLVGRWSSYEQYF.

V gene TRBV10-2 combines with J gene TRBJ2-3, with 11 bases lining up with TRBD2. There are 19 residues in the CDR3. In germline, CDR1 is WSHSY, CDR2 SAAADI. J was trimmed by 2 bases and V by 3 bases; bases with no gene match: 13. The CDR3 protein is CASSEPGLAVTRATDTQYF. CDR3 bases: TGCGCCAGCAGTGAACCGGGACTAGCGGTAACTCGAGCCACAGATACGCAGTATTTT.

CDR3 region: CASSFGGAPEQYF. The CDR3 coding sequence is TGTGCCAGCAGCTTTGGAGGGGCCCCCGAGCAGTACTTC. The V and J genes are TRBV11-2 and TRBJ2-7; maybe TRBD2 (6 bases). The V gene's germline CDR1 is SGHAT and CDR2 FQNNGV. The CDR3 length is 13 residues. The V end was cut by 3 bases, the J end by 6 bases, with 12 bases between.

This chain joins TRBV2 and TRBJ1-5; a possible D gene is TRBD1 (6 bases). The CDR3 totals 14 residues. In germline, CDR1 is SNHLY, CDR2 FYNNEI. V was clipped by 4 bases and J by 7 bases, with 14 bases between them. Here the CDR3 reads CASSVAQGEQPQHF. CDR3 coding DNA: TGTGCCAGCAGTGTGGCACAGGGCGAACAGCCCCAGCATTTT.

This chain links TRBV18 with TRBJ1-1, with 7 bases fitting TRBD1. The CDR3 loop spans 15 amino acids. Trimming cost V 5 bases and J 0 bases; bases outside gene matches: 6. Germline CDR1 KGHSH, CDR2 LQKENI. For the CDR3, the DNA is TGTGCCAGCTCAGCGACAGGGACCCTGAACACTGAAGCTTTCTTT. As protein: CASSATGTLNTEAFF.

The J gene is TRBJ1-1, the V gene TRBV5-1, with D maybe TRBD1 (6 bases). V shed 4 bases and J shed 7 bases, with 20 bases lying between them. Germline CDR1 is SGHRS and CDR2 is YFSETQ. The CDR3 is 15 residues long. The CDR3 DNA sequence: TGCGCCAGCAGCCCTTCCGGACAGAGTCATAGTGAAGCTTTCTTT. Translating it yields CASSPSGQSHSEAFF.

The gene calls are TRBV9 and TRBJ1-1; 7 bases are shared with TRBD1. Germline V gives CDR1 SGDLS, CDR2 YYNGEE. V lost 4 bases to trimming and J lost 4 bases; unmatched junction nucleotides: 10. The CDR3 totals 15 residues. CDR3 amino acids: CASSILTGPGTEAFF. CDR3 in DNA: TGTGCCAGCAGCATTCTGACAGGGCCGGGCACTGAAGCTTTCTTT.

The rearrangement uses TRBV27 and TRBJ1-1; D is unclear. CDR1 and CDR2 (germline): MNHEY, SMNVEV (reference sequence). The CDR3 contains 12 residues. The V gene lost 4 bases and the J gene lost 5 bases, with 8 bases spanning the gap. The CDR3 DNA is TGTGCCAGCAGTTCAAGAGGGACTGAAGCTTTCTTT. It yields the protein CASSSRGTEAFF.

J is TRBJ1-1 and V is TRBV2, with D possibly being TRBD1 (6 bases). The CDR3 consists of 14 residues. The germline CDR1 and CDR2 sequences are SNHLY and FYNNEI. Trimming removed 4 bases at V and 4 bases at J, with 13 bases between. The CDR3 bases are TGTGCCAGCAGTGGCAAAAGGGGGAGCACTGAAGCTTTCTTT. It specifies CASSGKRGSTEAFF.

CDR3 nucleotides: TGTGCCAGCTCACCGTCTAGCGGGAGATGGGACGAGCAGTACTTC. Translation: CASSPSSGRWDEQYF. The rearrangement joins TRBV18 to TRBJ2-7; 10 bases line up with TRBD2. The CDR3 sequence is 15 residues long. Per germline, CDR1 KGHSH and CDR2 LQKENI. V gave up 3 bases and J gave up 5 bases; unmatched junction bases: 7.

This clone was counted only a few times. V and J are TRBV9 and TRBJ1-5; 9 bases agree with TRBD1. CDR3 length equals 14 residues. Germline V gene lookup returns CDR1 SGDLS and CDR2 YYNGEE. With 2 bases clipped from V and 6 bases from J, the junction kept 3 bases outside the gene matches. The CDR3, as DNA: TGTGCCAGCAGCGTGGGACAGGGTACTCAGCCCCAGCATTTT. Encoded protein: CASSVGQGTQPQHF. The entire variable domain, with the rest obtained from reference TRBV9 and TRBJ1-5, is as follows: DSGVTQTPKHLITATGQRVTLRCSPRSGDLSVYWYQQSLDQGLQFLIQYYNGEERAKGNILERFSAQQFPDLHSELNLSSLELGDSALYFCASSVGQGTQPQHFGDGTRLSIL.

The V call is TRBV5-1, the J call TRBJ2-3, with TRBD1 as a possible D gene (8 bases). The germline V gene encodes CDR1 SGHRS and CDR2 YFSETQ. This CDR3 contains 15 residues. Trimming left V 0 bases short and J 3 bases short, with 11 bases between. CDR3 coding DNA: TGCGCCAGCAGCTTGGCACAGGGGGGGACAGATACGCAGTATTTT. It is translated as CASSLAQGGTDTQYF.

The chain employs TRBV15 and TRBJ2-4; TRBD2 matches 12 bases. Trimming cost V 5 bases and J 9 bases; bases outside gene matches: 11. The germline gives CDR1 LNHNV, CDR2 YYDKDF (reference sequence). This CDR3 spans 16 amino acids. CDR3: CATSYRTSGKGGIQYF. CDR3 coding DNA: TGTGCCACCAGCTATCGGACTAGCGGGAAAGGGGGCATTCAGTACTTC. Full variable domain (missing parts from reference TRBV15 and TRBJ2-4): DAMVIQNPRYQVTQFGKPVTLSCSQTLNHNVMYWYQQKSSQAPKLLFHYYDKDFNNEADTPDNFQSRRPNTSFCFLDIRSPGLGDTAMYLCATSYRTSGKGGIQYFGAGTRLSVL.